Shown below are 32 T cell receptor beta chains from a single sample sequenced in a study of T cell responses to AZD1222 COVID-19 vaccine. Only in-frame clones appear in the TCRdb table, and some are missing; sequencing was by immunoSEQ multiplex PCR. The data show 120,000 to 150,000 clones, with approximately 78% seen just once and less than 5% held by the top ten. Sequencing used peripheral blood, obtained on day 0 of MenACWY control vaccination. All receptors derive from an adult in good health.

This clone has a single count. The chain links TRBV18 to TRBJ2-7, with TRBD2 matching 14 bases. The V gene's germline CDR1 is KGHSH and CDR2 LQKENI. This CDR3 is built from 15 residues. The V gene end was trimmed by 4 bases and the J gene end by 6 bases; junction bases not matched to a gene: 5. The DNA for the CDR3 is TGTGCCAGCTCACAAACTGGGACTAGCGGGGGCGAGCAGTACGTC. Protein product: CASSQTGTSGGEQYV.

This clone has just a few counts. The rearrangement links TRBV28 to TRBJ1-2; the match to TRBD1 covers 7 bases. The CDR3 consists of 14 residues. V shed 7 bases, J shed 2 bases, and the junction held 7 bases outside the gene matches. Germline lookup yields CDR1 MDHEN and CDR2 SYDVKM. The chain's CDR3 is CASTQGGANYGYTF. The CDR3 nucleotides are TGTGCCAGCACCCAAGGGGGCGCCAACTATGGCTACACCTTC.

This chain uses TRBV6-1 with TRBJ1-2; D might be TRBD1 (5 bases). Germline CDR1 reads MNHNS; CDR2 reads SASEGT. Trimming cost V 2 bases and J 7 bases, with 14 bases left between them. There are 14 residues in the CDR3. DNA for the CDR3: TGTGCCAGCAGTGAATTCGGGGGATCGGGTGGCTACACCTTC. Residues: CASSEFGGSGGYTF.

The CDR3 bases are TGTGCCAGCAGCTCGGCCGGGACAGGGTATAGGCAGTTCTTC. Protein product: CASSSAGTGYRQFF. The chain has TRBV3-1 (or the pseudogene TRBV3-2) and TRBJ2-1; 9 nucleotides align to TRBD1. V shed 5 bases, J shed 12 bases, and the junction held 11 bases outside the gene matches. The germline V gene has CDR1 LGHDT and CDR2 YNNKEL (reference sequence). This CDR3 is 14 amino acids long.

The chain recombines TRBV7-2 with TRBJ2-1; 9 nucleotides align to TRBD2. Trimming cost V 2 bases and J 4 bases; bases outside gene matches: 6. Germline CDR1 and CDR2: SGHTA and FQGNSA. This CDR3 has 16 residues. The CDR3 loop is CASSLRSGGSYNEQFF. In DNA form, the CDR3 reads TGTGCCAGCAGCTTACGGAGCGGGGGGTCTTACAATGAGCAGTTCTTC.

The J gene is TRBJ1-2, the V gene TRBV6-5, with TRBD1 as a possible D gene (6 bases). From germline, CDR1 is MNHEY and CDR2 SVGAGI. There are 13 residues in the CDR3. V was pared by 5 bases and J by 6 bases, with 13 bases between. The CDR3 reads CASSPPPGDGYTF. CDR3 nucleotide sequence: TGTGCCAGCAGTCCACCGCCAGGGGATGGCTACACCTTC.

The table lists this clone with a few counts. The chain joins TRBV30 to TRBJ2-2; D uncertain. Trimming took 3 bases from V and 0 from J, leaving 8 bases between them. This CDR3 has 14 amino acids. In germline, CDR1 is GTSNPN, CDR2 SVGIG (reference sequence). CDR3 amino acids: CAWRRLTNTGELFF. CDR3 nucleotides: TGTGCCTGGAGACGACTTACGAACACCGGGGAGCTGTTTTTT.

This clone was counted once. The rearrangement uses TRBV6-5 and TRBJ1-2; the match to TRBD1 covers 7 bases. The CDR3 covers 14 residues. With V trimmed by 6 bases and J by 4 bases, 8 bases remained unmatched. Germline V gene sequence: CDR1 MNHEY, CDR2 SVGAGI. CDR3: CASRQGVGFYGYTF. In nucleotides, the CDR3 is TGTGCCAGCAGGCAGGGGGTAGGGTTCTATGGCTACACCTTC.

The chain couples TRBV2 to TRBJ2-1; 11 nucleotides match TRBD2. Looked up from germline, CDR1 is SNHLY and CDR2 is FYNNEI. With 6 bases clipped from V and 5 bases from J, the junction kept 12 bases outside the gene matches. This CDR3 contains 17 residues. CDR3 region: CASRTTSGEPLDNEQFF. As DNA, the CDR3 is TGTGCCAGCAGGACGACTAGCGGGGAGCCTTTAGACAATGAGCAGTTCTTC.

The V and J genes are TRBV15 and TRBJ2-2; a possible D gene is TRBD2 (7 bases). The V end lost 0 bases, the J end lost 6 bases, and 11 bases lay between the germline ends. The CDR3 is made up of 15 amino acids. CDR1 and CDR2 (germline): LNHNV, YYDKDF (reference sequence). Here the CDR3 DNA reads TGTGCCACCAGCAGAGATAGGGGGGGTGCCGGGGAGCTGTTTTTT. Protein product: CATSRDRGGAGELFF.

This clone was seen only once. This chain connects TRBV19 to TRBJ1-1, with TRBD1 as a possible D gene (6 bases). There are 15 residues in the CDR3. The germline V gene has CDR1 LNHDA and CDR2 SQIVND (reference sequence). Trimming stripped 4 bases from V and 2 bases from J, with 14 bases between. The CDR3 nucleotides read TGTGCCAGTAGTACCCCGGGACACCCCAACACTGAAGCTTTCTTT. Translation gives CASSTPGHPNTEAFF.

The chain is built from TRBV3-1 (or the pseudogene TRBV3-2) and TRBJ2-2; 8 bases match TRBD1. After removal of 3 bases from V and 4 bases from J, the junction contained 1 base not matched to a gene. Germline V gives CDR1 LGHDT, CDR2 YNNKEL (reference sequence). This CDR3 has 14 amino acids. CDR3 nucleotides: TGTGCCAGCAGCCAGGACAGGGTCACCGGGGAGCTGTTTTTT. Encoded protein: CASSQDRVTGELFF.

The CDR3 region has the DNA TGTGCCAGCATTCTTGGAGAAAGCACAGATACGCAGTATTTT. As protein: CASILGESTDTQYF. The chain uses TRBV2 and TRBJ2-3; no definite D call. CDR3 length: 14 amino acids. CDR1 and CDR2 from the germline V gene are SNHLY and FYNNEI. The ends were cut back, 7 bases at V and 0 bases at J, with 11 bases in the middle.

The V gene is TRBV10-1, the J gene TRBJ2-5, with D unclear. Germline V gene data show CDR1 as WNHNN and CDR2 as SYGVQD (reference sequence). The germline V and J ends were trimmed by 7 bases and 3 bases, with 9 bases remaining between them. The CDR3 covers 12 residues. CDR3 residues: CASITEKETQYF. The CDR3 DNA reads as TGCGCCAGCATAACAGAGAAAGAGACCCAGTACTTC.

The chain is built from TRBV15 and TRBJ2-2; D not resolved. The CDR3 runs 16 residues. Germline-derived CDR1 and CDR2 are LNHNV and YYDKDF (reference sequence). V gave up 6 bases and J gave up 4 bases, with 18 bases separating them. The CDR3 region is CATSSGPDIPTGELFF. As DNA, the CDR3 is TGTGCCACCAGTTCGGGCCCCGATATTCCCACCGGGGAGCTGTTTTTT.

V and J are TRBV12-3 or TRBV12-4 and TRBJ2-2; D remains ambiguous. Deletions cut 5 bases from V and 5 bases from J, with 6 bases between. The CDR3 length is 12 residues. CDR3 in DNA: TGTGCCAGCAGTATGAGAACCGGGGAGCTGTTTTTT. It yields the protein CASSMRTGELFF.

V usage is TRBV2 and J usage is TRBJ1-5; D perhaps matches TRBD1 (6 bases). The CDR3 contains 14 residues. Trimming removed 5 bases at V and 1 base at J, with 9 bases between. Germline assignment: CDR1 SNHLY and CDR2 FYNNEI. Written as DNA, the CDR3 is TGTGCCAGCAGTCGGACAGACAGCAATCAGCCCCAGCATTTT. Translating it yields CASSRTDSNQPQHF. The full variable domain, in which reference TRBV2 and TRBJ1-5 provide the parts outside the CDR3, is EPEVTQTPSHQVTQMGQEVILRCVPISNHLYFYWYRQILGQKVEFLVSFYNNEISEKSEIFDDQFSVERPDGSNFTLKIRSTKLEDSAMYFCASSRTDSNQPQHFGDGTRLSIL.

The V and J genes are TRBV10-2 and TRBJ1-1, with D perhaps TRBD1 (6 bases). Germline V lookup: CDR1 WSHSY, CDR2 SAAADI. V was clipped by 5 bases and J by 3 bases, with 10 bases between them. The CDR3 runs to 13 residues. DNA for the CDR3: TGCGCCAGCAGTCGGGACACATACACTGAAGCTTTCTTT. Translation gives CASSRDTYTEAFF.

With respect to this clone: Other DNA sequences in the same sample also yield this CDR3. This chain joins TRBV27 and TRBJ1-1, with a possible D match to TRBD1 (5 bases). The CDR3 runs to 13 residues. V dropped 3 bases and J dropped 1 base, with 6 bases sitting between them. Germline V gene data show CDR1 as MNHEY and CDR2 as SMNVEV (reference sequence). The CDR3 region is CASSFTGNTEAFF. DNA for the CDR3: TGTGCCAGCAGTTTTACAGGGAACACTGAAGCTTTCTTT.

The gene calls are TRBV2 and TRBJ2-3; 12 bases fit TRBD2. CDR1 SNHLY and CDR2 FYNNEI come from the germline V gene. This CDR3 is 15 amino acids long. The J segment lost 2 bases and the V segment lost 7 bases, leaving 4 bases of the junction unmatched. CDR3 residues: CASKGLAGITDTQYF. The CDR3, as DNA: TGTGCCAGCAAAGGACTAGCGGGAATCACAGATACGCAGTATTTT.

The CDR3 DNA sequence: TGTGCCACCCGTGCGGGGAGCGGGGGGGCCATCGAGCAGTACGTC. Its protein product is CATRAGSGGAIEQYV. The rearrangement uses TRBV10-3 and TRBJ2-7, with 10 nucleotides matching TRBD2. The trim removed 10 bases at V and 6 bases at J, leaving 15 bases unmatched. The CDR3 covers 15 residues. CDR1 is ENHRY and CDR2 is SYGVKD in the germline V gene.

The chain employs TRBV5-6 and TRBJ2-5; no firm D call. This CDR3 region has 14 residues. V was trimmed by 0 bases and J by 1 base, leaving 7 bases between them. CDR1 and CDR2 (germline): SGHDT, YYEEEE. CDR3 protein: CASSLGWLQETQYF. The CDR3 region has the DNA TGTGCCAGCAGCTTGGGTTGGCTCCAAGAGACCCAGTACTTC.

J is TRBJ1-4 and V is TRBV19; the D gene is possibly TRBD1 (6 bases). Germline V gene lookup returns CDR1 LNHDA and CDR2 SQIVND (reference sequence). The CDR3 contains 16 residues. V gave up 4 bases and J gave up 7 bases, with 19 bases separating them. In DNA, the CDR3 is TGTGCCAGTAGTAGGGACACAGGGAAGCATGTTGAAAAACTGTTTTTT. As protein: CASSRDTGKHVEKLFF.

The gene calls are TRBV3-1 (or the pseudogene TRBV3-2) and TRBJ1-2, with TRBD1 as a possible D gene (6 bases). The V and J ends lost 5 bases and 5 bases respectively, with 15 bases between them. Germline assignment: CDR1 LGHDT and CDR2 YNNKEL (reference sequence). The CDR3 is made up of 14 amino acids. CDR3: CASSVRDTEYGYTF. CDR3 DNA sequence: TGTGCCAGCAGCGTAAGGGACACCGAATATGGCTACACCTTC.

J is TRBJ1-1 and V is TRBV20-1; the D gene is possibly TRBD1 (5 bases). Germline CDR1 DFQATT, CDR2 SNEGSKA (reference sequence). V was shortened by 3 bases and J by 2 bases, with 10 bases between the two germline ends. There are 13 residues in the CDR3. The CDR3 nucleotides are TGCAGTGCTAGTAAGGGACTAAACACTGAAGCTTTCTTT. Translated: CSASKGLNTEAFF.

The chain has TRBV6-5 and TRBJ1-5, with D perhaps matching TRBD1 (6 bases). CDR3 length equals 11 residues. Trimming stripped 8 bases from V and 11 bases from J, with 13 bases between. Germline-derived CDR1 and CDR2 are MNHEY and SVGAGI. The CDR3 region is CASGGGGAQHF. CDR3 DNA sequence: TGTGCCAGCGGGGGGGGCGGGGCCCAGCATTTT.

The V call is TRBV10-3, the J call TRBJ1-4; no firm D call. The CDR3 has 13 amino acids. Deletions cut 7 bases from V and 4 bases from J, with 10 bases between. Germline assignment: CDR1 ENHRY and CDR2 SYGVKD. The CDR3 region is CAINRALNEKLFF. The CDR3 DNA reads TGTGCCATCAACCGGGCCCTTAATGAAAAACTGTTTTTT.

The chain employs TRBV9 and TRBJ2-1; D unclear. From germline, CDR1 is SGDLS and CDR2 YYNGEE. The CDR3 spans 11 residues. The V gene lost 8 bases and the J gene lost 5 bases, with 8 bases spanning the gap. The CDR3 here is CASSRHNEQFF. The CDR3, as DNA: TGTGCCAGTAGCCGACACAATGAGCAGTTCTTC.

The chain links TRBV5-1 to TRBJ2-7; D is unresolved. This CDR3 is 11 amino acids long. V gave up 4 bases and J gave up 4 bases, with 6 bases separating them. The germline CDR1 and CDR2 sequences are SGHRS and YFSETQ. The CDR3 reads CASSGEYEQYF. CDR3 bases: TGCGCCAGCAGCGGCGAGTACGAGCAGTACTTC.

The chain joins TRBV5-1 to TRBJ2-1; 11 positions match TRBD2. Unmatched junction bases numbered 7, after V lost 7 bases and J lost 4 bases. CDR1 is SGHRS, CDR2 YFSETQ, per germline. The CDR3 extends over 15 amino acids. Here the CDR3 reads CASRLAGTNYNEQFF. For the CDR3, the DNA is TGCGCCAGCCGACTAGCGGGGACTAATTACAATGAGCAGTTCTTC.

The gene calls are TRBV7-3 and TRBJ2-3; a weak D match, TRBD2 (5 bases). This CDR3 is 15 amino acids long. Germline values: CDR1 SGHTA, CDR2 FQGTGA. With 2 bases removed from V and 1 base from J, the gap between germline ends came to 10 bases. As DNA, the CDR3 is TGTGCCAGCAGCTTAGGGCGGGCCGGCACAGATACGCAGTATTTT. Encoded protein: CASSLGRAGTDTQYF.

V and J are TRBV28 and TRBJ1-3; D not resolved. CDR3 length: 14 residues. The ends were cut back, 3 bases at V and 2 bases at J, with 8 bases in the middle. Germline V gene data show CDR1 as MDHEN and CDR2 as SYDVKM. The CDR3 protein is CASSFRGTGNTIYF. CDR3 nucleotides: TGTGCCAGCAGTTTTAGAGGGACTGGAAACACCATATATTTT. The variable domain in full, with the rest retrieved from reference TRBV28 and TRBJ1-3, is DVKVTQSSRYLVKRTGEKVFLECVQDMDHENMFWYRQDPGLGLRLIYFSYDVKMKEKGDIPEGYSVSREKKERFSLILESASTNQTSMYLCASSFRGTGNTIYFGEGSWLTVV.